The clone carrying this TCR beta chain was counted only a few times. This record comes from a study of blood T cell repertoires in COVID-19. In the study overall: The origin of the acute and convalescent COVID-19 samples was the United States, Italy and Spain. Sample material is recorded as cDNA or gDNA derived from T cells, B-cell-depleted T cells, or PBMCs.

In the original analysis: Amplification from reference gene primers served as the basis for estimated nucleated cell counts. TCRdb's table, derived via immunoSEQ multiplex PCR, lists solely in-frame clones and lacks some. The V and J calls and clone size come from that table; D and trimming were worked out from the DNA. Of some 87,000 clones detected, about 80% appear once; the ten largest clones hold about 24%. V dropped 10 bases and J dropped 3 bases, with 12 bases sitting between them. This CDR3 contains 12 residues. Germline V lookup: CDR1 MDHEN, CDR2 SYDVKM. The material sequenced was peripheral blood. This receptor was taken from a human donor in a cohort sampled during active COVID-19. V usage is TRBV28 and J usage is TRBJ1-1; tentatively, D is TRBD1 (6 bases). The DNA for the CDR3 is TGTGCCATCCGGACAGCTCACACTGAAGCTTTCTTT. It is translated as CAIRTAHTEAFF.